This T cell receptor (beta chain) is from a study of blood T cell repertoires in COVID-19. Looking at the study overall: Both acute and convalescent COVID-19 samples were obtained from the United States, Italy and Spain. T cells, B-cell-depleted T cells, or PBMCs provided the cDNA or gDNA that served as material.

Source study methods: Reference gene primers were amplified, and this amplification served to estimate nucleated cell counts. Produced via immunoSEQ multiplex PCR; TCRdb's table is partial and in-frame only. Clone size and the V and J calls come from that table; the DNA yielded D and trimming. This sample has some 200,000 clones, with roughly nine tenths found just once. The J segment lost 4 bases and the V segment lost 3 bases, leaving 5 bases of the junction unmatched. Germline CDR1 SGHKS, CDR2 YYEKEE (reference sequence). The length of the CDR3 is 15 residues. Recovery among Cohort 3 donors was established by two negative PCRs, clearance, or symptom resolution.

The sequenced material came from PBMCs or T cells enriched from blood (not recorded which). The source of this sequence is a woman aged 25 to 39 who had recovered from COVID-19. The V call is TRBV5-5, the J call TRBJ2-2, with 8 bases lining up with TRBD2. The CDR3 DNA reads as TGTGCCAGCAGCTACGGACTAGCCGGCACCGGGGAGCTGTTTTTT. Its protein is CASSYGLAGTGELFF.